This T cell receptor beta chain comes out of a study of long-term antiretroviral therapy in people with HIV. Study observations and caveats: Transplant-donor-level diversity was not reached after ART, though diversity increased.

Comments on this clone: Antigen specificity is unknown.

Germline loops: CDR1 LNHDA, CDR2 SQIVND (reference sequence). The CDR3 contains 14 residues. V was clipped by 0 bases and J by 6 bases; unmatched bases: 2. At the survey level, the v3.0 immunoSEQ assay was run. Assay used: immunoSEQ multiplex PCR; TCRdb lists only in-frame clones, some missing. The table has some 28,000 clones, 90% to 95% seen once. The chain links TRBV19 to TRBJ1-5; TRBD1 matches 7 bases. The TCR sequence derives from a man aged 30-40 years with HIV. Material: unsorted PBMCs, obtained more than 6 years after starting antiretroviral therapy. The CDR3 bases are TGTGCCAGTAGTATAGAGGCAGGGGGTCAGCCCCAGCATTTT. Translation gives CASSIEAGGQPQHF.